A selection of T cell receptor beta chains follows, all from one sample in a study of shared clonotypes between healthy human individuals. The repertoire was sequenced with immunoSEQ multiplex PCR; TCRdb's copy has only in-frame clones and lacks some. The sample lists 2 million to 2.5 million clones, approximately 95% occurring once. The specimen sequenced was naive CD4+ T cells sorted from blood. The receptor source for this set is a man aged 18-30 years in good health. CDR3s leave out the opening cysteine and the closing phenylalanine or tryptophan.

J gene: TRBJ2-5
V gene: TRBV7-9
CDR3 protein: ASSITDSPDSQY

J gene: TRBJ1-2
V gene: TRBV13
CDR3 protein: ASSGPGGGYT

J gene: TRBJ1-5
V gene: TRBV2
CDR3 protein: ASSYTGWQPQH

J gene: TRBJ2-7
V gene: TRBV5-1
CDR3 protein: ASSLAGGLYEQY

J gene: TRBJ2-7
V gene: TRBV29-1
CDR3 protein: SVEEWGDSYEQY

J gene: TRBJ2-3
V gene: TRBV5-4
CDR3 protein: ASSLVGAGTDTQY

J gene: TRBJ2-7
V gene: TRBV6-5
CDR3 protein: ASTGGYEQY

J gene: TRBJ2-1
V gene: TRBV5-1
CDR3 protein: ASSSNIDVSLLF

J gene: TRBJ2-7
V gene: TRBV6-1
CDR3 protein: ASSEGYEQY

J gene: TRBJ1-6
V gene: TRBV7-2
CDR3 protein: ASSLGRTSAPLH

J gene: TRBJ1-1
V gene: TRBV20-1
CDR3 protein: SGGDTEAF

J gene: TRBJ1-2
V gene: TRBV2
CDR3 protein: ASRAAGANYGYT

J gene: TRBJ1-4
V gene: TRBV5-4
CDR3 protein: ASSLGGGRNEKLF